Each of the 21 T cell receptor beta chains below was sequenced from the same sample in a study of cytomegalovirus exposure and HLA in healthy donors. Both 60 Vbeta primers and 13 Jbeta primers went into the PCR. Profiled with immunoSEQ multiplex PCR; TCRdb holds only in-frame clones, not every one. The sample consists of 140,000 or so clones, around 86% of them appearing once. The specimen sequenced was PBMCs. These receptors were collected from a woman aged 30 to 39 in good health and CMV-seronegative.

This chain joins TRBV7-2 and TRBJ2-1; perhaps TRBD1 as D (6 bases). The CDR3 spans 14 residues. The V end lost 1 base, the J end lost 7 bases, and 11 bases lay between the germline ends. The germline gives CDR1 SGHTA, CDR2 FQGNSA. DNA of the CDR3: TGTGCCAGCAGCTTAGTGCAGGGGCTGAATGAGCAGTTCTTC. This sequence encodes CASSLVQGLNEQFF.

The J gene is TRBJ2-3, the V gene TRBV5-1, with a weak D call TRBD1 (6 bases). CDR1 is SGHRS, CDR2 YFSETQ, per germline. The CDR3 has 12 residues. V was pared by 4 bases and J by 5 bases, with 8 bases between. The CDR3 nucleotides read TGCGCCAGCAGCCAACAGGGAGATACGCAGTATTTT. Translating it yields CASSQQGDTQYF.

V usage is TRBV5-6 and J usage is TRBJ2-7, with 10 bases matching TRBD2. The germline gives CDR1 SGHDT, CDR2 YYEEEE. Trimming took 2 bases from V and 6 from J; bases not matched to a gene: 8. This CDR3 has 15 amino acids. The CDR3 loop reads CASSFRPAGGVEQYF. The CDR3 DNA reads as TGTGCCAGCAGCTTTCGCCCAGCGGGGGGGGTCGAGCAGTACTTC.

This clone appeared a few times. The chain combines TRBV11-2 with TRBJ2-1; no clear D. Per germline, CDR1 SGHAT and CDR2 FQNNGV. Trimming cost V 1 base and J 8 bases, with 9 bases left between them. CDR3 length: 13 amino acids. CDR3 sequence (DNA): TGTGCCAGCAGCTTAGGTCGGGTCCATGAGCAGTTCTTC. Translating gives CASSLGRVHEQFF. Full variable domain (outside the CDR3, taken from reference TRBV11-2 and TRBJ2-1): EAGVAQSPRYKIIEKRQSVAFWCNPISGHATLYWYQQILGQGPKLLIQFQNNGVVDDSQLPKDRFSAERLKGVDSTLKIQPAKLEDSAVYLCASSLGRVHEQFFGPGTRLTVL.

This clone was seen once. J is TRBJ2-5 and V is TRBV19; 9 nucleotides align to TRBD2. The junction had 3 bases not matched to a gene; V was cut back by 3 bases and J by 1 base. Germline V gives CDR1 LNHDA, CDR2 SQIVND (reference sequence). The CDR3 is 15 amino acids. CDR3 nucleotides: TGTGCCAGTAGTATCAGCGGGAGGCCCCAAGAGACCCAGTACTTC. Protein: CASSISGRPQETQYF.

This clone was found a few times. The rearrangement uses TRBV30 and TRBJ1-1; TRBD1 matches 7 bases. The ends lost 3 bases at V and 3 bases at J; junction bases unmatched: 4. This CDR3 contains 13 residues. The germline gives CDR1 GTSNPN, CDR2 SVGIG (reference sequence). The CDR3 sequence: CAWRNRGHTEAFF. The CDR3 DNA sequence: TGTGCCTGGAGGAACAGGGGACACACTGAAGCTTTCTTT.

The chain links TRBV6-1 to TRBJ2-2, with 10 bases matching TRBD1. CDR1 is MNHNS, CDR2 SASEGT, per germline. With V trimmed by 2 bases and J by 5 bases, 17 bases remained unmatched. The CDR3 extends over 20 amino acids. The CDR3 DNA sequence: TGTGCCAGCAGTGAATGGGTTTGGGACAGGGGAAGTCTCGGGACCGGGGAGCTGTTTTTT. Translating it yields CASSEWVWDRGSLGTGELFF.

The V gene is TRBV5-6, the J gene TRBJ2-1; TRBD2 aligns across 11 bases. The junction had 7 bases not matched to a gene; V was cut back by 0 bases and J by 8 bases. Germline assignment: CDR1 SGHDT and CDR2 YYEEEE. This CDR3 has 16 amino acids. The CDR3 spells CASSLGFSGGAYEQFF. CDR3 bases: TGTGCCAGCAGCTTGGGGTTTAGCGGGGGGGCGTATGAGCAGTTCTTC.

The chain recombines TRBV19 with TRBJ2-2, with a tentative D call TRBD1 (5 bases). The CDR3 sequence is 14 residues long. From germline, CDR1 is LNHDA and CDR2 SQIVND (reference sequence). Between the trimmed V and J ends, which lost 5 bases and 8 bases, there was a span of 15 bases. The CDR3: CASSPWHRSGELFF. As DNA, the CDR3 is TGTGCCAGTAGTCCATGGCACAGGTCAGGGGAGCTGTTTTTT. Full variable domain (rest looked up from reference TRBV19 and TRBJ2-2): DGGITQSPKYLFRKEGQNVTLSCEQNLNHDAMYWYRQDPGQGLRLIYYSQIVNDFQKGDIAEGYSVSREKKESFPLTVTSAQKNPTAFYLCASSPWHRSGELFFGEGSRLTVL.

The V and J genes are TRBV12-5 and TRBJ1-2, with D perhaps matching TRBD1 (6 bases). Germline V gene lookup returns CDR1 LGHNT and CDR2 FRNRAP. Trimming stripped 1 base from V and 0 bases from J, with 9 bases between. CDR3 size: 15 residues. The CDR3 protein is CASGLGRGANYGYTF. The CDR3 bases are TGTGCTAGTGGTTTGGGCAGGGGAGCTAACTATGGCTACACCTTC.

This clone was found a few times. The chain carries TRBV10-1 and TRBJ1-1; 8 nucleotides match TRBD1. J gave up 5 bases and V 5 bases, and 10 bases lay outside the gene matches. The CDR3 sequence is 15 residues long. Germline-derived CDR1 and CDR2 are WNHNN and SYGVQD (reference sequence). The CDR3 bases are TGCGCCAGCAGTAAATCGGACAGGGAAGGTACTGAAGCTTTCTTT. Its translation is CASSKSDREGTEAFF.

The chain uses TRBV10-3 and TRBJ1-2; 10 bases agree with TRBD1. This CDR3 comprises 13 residues. V shed 7 bases, J shed 3 bases, and the junction held 2 bases outside the gene matches. Germline loops: CDR1 ENHRY, CDR2 SYGVKD. In nucleotides, the CDR3 is TGTGCCATCAAGACAGGGGGCGACTATGGCTACACCTTC. Amino acids: CAIKTGGDYGYTF.

There are a few counts of this clone. This chain connects TRBV6-6 to TRBJ1-6; D remains unclear. The CDR3 runs to 12 residues. Deletions cut 6 bases from V and 9 bases from J, with 9 bases between. Germline CDR1 is MNHNY and CDR2 is SVGAGI (reference sequence). This CDR3 reads CASSPPGSPLHF. The DNA of the CDR3 is TGTGCCAGCAGCCCCCCAGGTTCACCCCTCCACTTT.

On this clone itself: The sample has other DNA sequences that encode this CDR3 too. The J gene is TRBJ1-3, the V gene TRBV19; D may be TRBD1 (5 bases). The germline V and J ends were trimmed by 1 base and 2 bases, with 9 bases remaining between them. From germline, CDR1 is LNHDA and CDR2 SQIVND (reference sequence). This CDR3 region has 15 residues. CDR3 in amino acids: CASSIGAGPGNTIYF. The CDR3 DNA reads TGTGCCAGTAGTATAGGTGCGGGGCCTGGAAACACCATATATTTT.

The CDR3 loop is CATSRDWGSGYYNEQFF. The CDR3 DNA reads TGTGCCACCAGCAGAGATTGGGGTAGCGGGTACTACAATGAGCAGTTCTTC. The V gene is TRBV15, the J gene TRBJ2-1; TRBD2 matches at 7 bases. V lost 0 bases and J lost 3; bases outside the gene matches: 8. The CDR3 sequence is 17 residues long. Germline V gene lookup returns CDR1 LNHNV and CDR2 YYDKDF (reference sequence).

The V call is TRBV28, the J call TRBJ1-5; 7 nucleotides align to TRBD1. The length of the CDR3 is 17 residues. Trimming removed 5 bases from V and 2 bases from J; junction bases left unmatched: 12. Germline V gives CDR1 MDHEN, CDR2 SYDVKM. CDR3 nucleotide sequence: TGTGCCAGCAGTCAAGCAAAACGACAGGGAGGCAATCAGCCCCAGCATTTT. Translating it yields CASSQAKRQGGNQPQHF.

The genes are TRBV11-2 and TRBJ2-7, with D maybe TRBD1 (5 bases). Per the germline V gene, CDR1 is SGHAT and CDR2 is FQNNGV. CDR3 length: 13 residues. Trimming took 6 bases from V and 8 from J, leaving 17 bases between them. The DNA of the CDR3 is TGTGCCAGCAGGCAGGGCAGCTCCCGCCAGCAGTACTTC. Translated, it gives CASRQGSSRQQYF. Complete variable domain (other parts from reference TRBV11-2 and TRBJ2-7): EAGVAQSPRYKIIEKRQSVAFWCNPISGHATLYWYQQILGQGPKLLIQFQNNGVVDDSQLPKDRFSAERLKGVDSTLKIQPAKLEDSAVYLCASRQGSSRQQYFGPGTRLTVT.

For this clone: Other DNA sequences of this sample code for an identical CDR3. The rearrangement joins TRBV6-1 to TRBJ2-5; D is perhaps TRBD1 (6 bases). Per the germline V gene, CDR1 is MNHNS and CDR2 is SASEGT. The CDR3 is made up of 13 amino acids. Trimming removed 1 base from V and 6 bases from J, with 9 bases in between. CDR3 protein: CASSEDRDQTQYF. In DNA form, the CDR3 reads TGTGCCAGCAGTGAAGACAGGGACCAGACCCAGTACTTC.

The chain combines TRBV9 with TRBJ1-6; D possibly corresponds to TRBD1 (6 bases). The CDR3 extends over 16 amino acids. Germline V gene lookup returns CDR1 SGDLS and CDR2 YYNGEE. Trimming left V 3 bases short and J 14 bases short, with 24 bases between. The CDR3 region is CASSAGLGGAQGTLHF. The DNA of the CDR3 is TGTGCCAGCAGCGCGGGTTTAGGGGGGGCGCAGGGAACCCTCCACTTT.

The chain links TRBV7-2 to TRBJ1-1; 8 nucleotides line up with TRBD1. This CDR3 spans 15 amino acids. Looked up from germline, CDR1 is SGHTA and CDR2 is FQGNSA. Unmatched junction bases numbered 14, after V lost 4 bases and J lost 10 bases. The CDR3 protein is CASSSSYRATGGAFF. The CDR3 DNA sequence: TGTGCCAGCAGCTCAAGCTACCGGGCCACAGGGGGAGCTTTCTTT.

V and J are TRBV7-9 and TRBJ1-2, with TRBD1 as a possible D gene (5 bases). The germline V and J ends were trimmed by 0 bases and 2 bases, with 10 bases remaining between them. The CDR3 consists of 15 residues. CDR1 and CDR2 (germline): SEHNR, FQNEAQ (reference sequence). The CDR3 DNA follows: TGTGCCAGCAGCTTAGCCCCAGGGAGGAACTATGGCTACACCTTC. It yields the protein CASSLAPGRNYGYTF.